These T cell receptor beta chains were read from a single sample in a study of CD8+ T cells in alopecia areata. TCRdb's table, derived via immunoSEQ multiplex PCR, lists solely in-frame clones and lacks some. The sample contains roughly 150,000 clones, around 50% of which appear only once. The material was CD8+ T cells sorted from blood, obtained at week 0. The receptors come from a human donor with alopecia areata. CDR3s include the opening cysteine and the closing phenylalanine or tryptophan. The D gene is left open where the match is weak. Only some rows state a clone size, as once, few, many or a class for expanded clones.

clone size	D gene	J gene	V gene	CDR3 protein	CDR3 DNA
NA	TRBD1	TRBJ1-1	TRBV29-1	CSVQKPGQTVTEAFF	TGCAGCGTACAAAAACCGGGACAGACCGTCACTGAAGCTTTCTTT
NA	TRBD2	TRBJ2-3	TRBV2	CASSEASGGSTDTQYF	TGTGCCAGCAGTGAGGCTAGCGGGGGTAGCACAGATACGCAGTATTTT
NA	NA	TRBJ2-2	TRBV19	CASWAGELFF	TGTGCCAGTTGGGCCGGGGAGCTGTTTTTT
NA	NA	TRBJ1-6	TRBV30	CAWTTGTSGSPLHF	TGTGCCTGGACTACCGGGACCTCGGGTTCACCCCTCCACTTT
NA	NA	TRBJ2-7	TRBV29-1	CSVETPTYEQYF	TGCAGCGTTGAAACGCCGACCTACGAGCAGTACTTC
NA	NA	TRBJ2-2	TRBV5-6	CASSLRFGGTGELFF	TGTGCCAGCAGCTTAAGGTTCGGGGGCACCGGGGAGCTGTTTTTT
few	NA	TRBJ2-7	TRBV29-1	CSVVTQTIYEQYF	TGCAGCGTTGTTACACAGACTATCTACGAGCAGTACTTC
NA	TRBD2	TRBJ2-5	TRBV11-2	CASSLGGLAPYF	TGTGCCAGCAGCTTAGGAGGACTAGCCCCATACTTC
NA	NA	TRBJ1-1	TRBV14	CASSQVSSWANTEAFF	TGTGCCAGCAGCCAAGTGTCATCCTGGGCTAACACTGAAGCTTTCTTT
few	NA	TRBJ2-7	TRBV29-1	CSVGQGINEQYF	TGCAGCGTTGGGCAGGGTATCAACGAGCAGTACTTC
NA	NA	TRBJ2-5	TRBV9	CASSVDQGKFETQYF	TGTGCCAGCAGCGTAGATCAGGGGAAGTTTGAGACCCAGTACTTC
NA	NA	TRBJ2-3	TRBV4-1	CASSQDASTDTQYF	TGCGCCAGCAGCCAAGATGCTAGCACAGATACGCAGTATTTT
few	TRBD2	TRBJ2-2	TRBV10-3	CAMTGTSGGTANTGELFF	TGTGCCATGACTGGGACTAGCGGGGGGACGGCGAACACCGGGGAGCTGTTTTTT
NA	NA	TRBJ1-1	TRBV4-3	CASSQDLGIRTAFF	TGCGCCAGCAGCCAAGATCTCGGGATCCGAACAGCTTTCTTT
NA	NA	TRBJ2-5	TRBV7-6	CASSLGGPRETQYF	TGTGCCAGCAGCTTAGGAGGGCCGCGAGAGACCCAGTACTTC
few	NA	TRBJ1-5	TRBV29-1	CSVGEGAQPQHF	TGCAGCGTGGGGGAGGGAGCTCAGCCCCAGCATTTT
NA	NA	TRBJ2-7	TRBV9	CASSVGDHTYEQYF	TGTGCCAGCAGCGTAGGAGATCACACCTACGAGCAGTACTTC
NA	NA	TRBJ1-6	TRBV25-1	CASSDYGYSPLHF	TGTGCCAGCAGTGATTACGGGTATTCACCCCTCCACTTT
few	TRBD1	TRBJ2-7	TRBV29-1	CSVHAPGQGAYEQYF	TGCAGCGTTCACGCTCCGGGACAGGGGGCCTACGAGCAGTACTTC
NA	NA	TRBJ1-2	TRBV6-5	CASSPGAYYGYTF	TGTGCCAGCAGCCCCGGGGCGTACTATGGCTACACCTTC
few	NA	TRBJ2-1	TRBV29-1	CSVESGSLGFF	TGCAGCGTTGAGTCCGGGTCACTCGGGTTCTTC
NA	NA	TRBJ1-1	TRBV13	CASSLGGGEAFF	TGTGCCAGCAGCTTAGGAGGGGGTGAAGCTTTCTTT
NA	NA	TRBJ2-7	TRBV10-2	CASAPLRGMDEQYF	TGCGCCAGCGCCCCCCTCAGGGGAATGGACGAGCAGTACTTC
NA	NA	TRBJ2-7	TRBV30	CAWSVTDGEQYF	TGTGCCTGGAGTGTAACGGACGGCGAGCAGTACTTC
NA	NA	TRBJ2-6	TRBV12-5	CASGLEVWGSDRANVLTF	TGTGCTAGTGGTTTGGAAGTATGGGGTTCCGATAGGGCCAACGTCCTGACTTTC
once	TRBD1	TRBJ2-7	TRBV9	CASSVDGTGGEQYF	TGTGCCAGCAGCGTAGACGGGACAGGGGGCGAGCAGTACTTC
NA	TRBD1	TRBJ1-1	TRBV5-6	CASSTWTGITEAFF	TGTGCCAGCAGCACGTGGACAGGGATCACTGAAGCTTTCTTT
NA	TRBD1	TRBJ2-1	TRBV6-5	CASSYEGQGQFF	TGTGCCAGCAGTTACGAGGGACAGGGGCAGTTCTTC
NA	TRBD2	TRBJ2-7	TRBV13	CASSLLQSGAYEQYF	TGTGCCAGCAGCTTACTCCAAAGCGGGGCCTACGAGCAGTACTTC
NA	NA	TRBJ2-5	TRBV7-6	CATPGGTGGETQYF	TGTGCCACCCCCGGTGGGACTGGCGGAGAGACCCAGTACTTC
NA	TRBD2	TRBJ2-1	TRBV19	CASSISFGGSGGPYNEQFF	TGTGCCAGTAGTATATCTTTCGGGGGTAGCGGGGGACCATACAATGAGCAGTTCTTC
NA	NA	TRBJ1-5	TRBV13	CASSLGGLNQPQHF	TGTGCCAGCAGCTTAGGGGGACTCAATCAGCCCCAGCATTTT
NA	NA	TRBJ1-1	TRBV13	CASSLGRGGTEAFF	TGTGCCAGCAGCTTAGGCCGAGGGGGCACTGAAGCTTTCTTT
NA	NA	TRBJ2-2	TRBV19	CASGGTATGELFF	TGTGCCAGCGGTGGGACTGCCACCGGGGAGCTGTTTTTT
few	NA	TRBJ2-3	TRBV2	CASGTPYDTQYF	TGTGCCAGCGGCACGCCATACGATACGCAGTATTTT